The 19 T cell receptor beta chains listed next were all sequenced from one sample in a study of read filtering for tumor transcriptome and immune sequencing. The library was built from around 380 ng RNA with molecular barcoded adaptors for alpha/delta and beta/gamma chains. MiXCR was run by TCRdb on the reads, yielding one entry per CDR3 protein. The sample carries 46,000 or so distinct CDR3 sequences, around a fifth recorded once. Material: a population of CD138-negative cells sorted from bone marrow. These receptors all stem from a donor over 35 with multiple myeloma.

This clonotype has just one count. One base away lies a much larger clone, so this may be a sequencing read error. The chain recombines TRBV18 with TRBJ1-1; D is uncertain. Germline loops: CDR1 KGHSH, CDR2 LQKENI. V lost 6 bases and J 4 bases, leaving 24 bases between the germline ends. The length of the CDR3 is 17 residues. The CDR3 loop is CASSPTGGGSLSTEAFF. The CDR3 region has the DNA TGTGCCAGCTCGCCTACCGGAGGAGGAAGCTTGAGCACTGAAGCTTTCTTT.

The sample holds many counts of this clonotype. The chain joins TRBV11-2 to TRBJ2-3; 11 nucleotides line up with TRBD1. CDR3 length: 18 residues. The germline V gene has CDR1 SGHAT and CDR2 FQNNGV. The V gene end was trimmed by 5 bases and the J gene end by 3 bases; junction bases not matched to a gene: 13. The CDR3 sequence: CASSPRTGGGIRTDTQYF. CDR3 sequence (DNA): TGTGCCAGCAGCCCCCGGACAGGGGGCGGAATCAGGACAGATACGCAGTATTTT. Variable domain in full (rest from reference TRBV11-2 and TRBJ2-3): EAGVAQSPRYKIIEKRQSVAFWCNPISGHATLYWYQQILGQGPKLLIQFQNNGVVDDSQLPKDRFSAERLKGVDSTLKIQPAKLEDSAVYLCASSPRTGGGIRTDTQYFGPGTRLTVL.

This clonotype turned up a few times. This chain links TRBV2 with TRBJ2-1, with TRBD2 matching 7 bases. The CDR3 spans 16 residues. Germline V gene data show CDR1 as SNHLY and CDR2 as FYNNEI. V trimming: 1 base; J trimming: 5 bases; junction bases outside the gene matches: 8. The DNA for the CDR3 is TGTGCCAGCAGTGAAGAGTTCGGGAGGCCCAACAATGAGCAGTTCTTC. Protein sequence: CASSEEFGRPNNEQFF.

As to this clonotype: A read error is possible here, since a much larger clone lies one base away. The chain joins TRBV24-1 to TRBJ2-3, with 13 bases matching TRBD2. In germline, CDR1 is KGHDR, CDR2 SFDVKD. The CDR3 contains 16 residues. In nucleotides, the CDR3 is TGTGTCACCAGTGATTTAGGACTAGCGGGAGCAGATACGCAGTATTTT. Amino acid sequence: CVTSDLGLAGADTQYF.

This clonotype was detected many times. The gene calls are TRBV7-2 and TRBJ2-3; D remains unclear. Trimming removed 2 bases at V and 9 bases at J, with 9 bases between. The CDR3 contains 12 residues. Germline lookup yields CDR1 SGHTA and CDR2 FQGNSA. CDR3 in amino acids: CASSLMSGTQYF. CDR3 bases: TGTGCCAGCAGCTTAATGTCCGGCACGCAGTATTTT.

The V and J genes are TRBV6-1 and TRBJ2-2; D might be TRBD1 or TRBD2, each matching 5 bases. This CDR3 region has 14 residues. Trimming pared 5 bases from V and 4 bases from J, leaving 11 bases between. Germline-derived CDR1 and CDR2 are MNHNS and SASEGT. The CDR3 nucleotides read TGTGCCAGCAGTAACCGGGGCGGCACCGGGGAGCTGTTTTTT. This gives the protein CASSNRGGTGELFF.

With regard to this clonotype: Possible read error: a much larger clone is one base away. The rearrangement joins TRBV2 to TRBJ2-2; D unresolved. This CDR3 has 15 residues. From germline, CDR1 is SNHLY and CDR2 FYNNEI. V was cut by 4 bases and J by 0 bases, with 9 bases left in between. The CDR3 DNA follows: TGTGCCAGCAGTGCTCGCTTCGCGAACACCGGGGAGCTGTTTTTT. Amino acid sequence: CASSARFANTGELFF.

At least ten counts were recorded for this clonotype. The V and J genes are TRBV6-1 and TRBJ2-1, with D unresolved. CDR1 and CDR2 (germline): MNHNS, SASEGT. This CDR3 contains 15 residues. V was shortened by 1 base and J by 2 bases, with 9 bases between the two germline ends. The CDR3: CASSEGQSTYNEQFF. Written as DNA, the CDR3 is TGTGCCAGCAGTGAAGGGCAGAGTACCTACAATGAGCAGTTCTTC.

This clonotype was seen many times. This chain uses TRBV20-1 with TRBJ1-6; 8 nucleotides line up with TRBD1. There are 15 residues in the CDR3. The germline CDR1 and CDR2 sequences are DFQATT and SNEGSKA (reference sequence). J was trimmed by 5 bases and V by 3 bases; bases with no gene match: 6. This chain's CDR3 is CSARAMTGDNSPLHF. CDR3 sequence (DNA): TGCAGTGCTAGGGCGATGACAGGGGATAATTCACCCCTCCACTTT.

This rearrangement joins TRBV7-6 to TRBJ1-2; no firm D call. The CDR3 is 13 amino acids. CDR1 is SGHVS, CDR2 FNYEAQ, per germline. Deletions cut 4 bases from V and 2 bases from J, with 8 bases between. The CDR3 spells CASSSAPNYGYTF. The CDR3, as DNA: TGTGCCAGCAGCTCTGCTCCGAACTATGGCTACACCTTC. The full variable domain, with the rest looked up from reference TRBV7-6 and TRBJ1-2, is GAGVSQSPRYKVTKRGQDVALRCDPISGHVSLYWYRQALGQGPEFLTYFNYEAQQDKSGLPNDRFSAERPEGSISTLTIQRTEQRDSAMYRCASSSAPNYGYTFGSGTRLTVV.

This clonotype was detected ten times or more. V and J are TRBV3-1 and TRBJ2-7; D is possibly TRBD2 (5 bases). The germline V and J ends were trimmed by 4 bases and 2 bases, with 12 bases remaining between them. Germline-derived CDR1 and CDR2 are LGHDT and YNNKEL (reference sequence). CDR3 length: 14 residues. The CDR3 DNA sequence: TGTGCCAGCAGCCTATACATCGGGGCCTACGAGCAGTACTTC. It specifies CASSLYIGAYEQYF.

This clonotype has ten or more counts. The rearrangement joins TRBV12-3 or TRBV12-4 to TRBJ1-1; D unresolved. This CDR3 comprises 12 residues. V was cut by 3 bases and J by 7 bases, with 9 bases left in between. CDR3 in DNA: TGTGCCAGCAGTTTGGAGGGAGGTGAAGCTTTCTTT. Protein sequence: CASSLEGGEAFF.

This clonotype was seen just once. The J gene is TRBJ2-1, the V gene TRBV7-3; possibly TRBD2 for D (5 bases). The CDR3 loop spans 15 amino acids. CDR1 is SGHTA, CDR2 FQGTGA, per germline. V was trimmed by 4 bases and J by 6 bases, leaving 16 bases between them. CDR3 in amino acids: CASSSLASPPNEQFF. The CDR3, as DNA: TGTGCCAGCAGCTCTCTAGCTTCACCGCCCAATGAGCAGTTCTTC.

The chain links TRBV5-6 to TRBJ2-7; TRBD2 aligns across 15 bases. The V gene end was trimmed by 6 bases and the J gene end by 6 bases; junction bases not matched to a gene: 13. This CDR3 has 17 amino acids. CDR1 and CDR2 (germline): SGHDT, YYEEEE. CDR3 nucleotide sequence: TGTGCCAGCACCTACGGACTAGCGGGAGGGAGCGGGGGCGAGCAGTACTTC. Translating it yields CASTYGLAGGSGGEQYF.

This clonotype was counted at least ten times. CDR3 protein: CASSQGLASDEQFF. Written as DNA, the CDR3 is TGTGCCAGCAGCCAAGGGTTAGCGAGCGATGAGCAGTTCTTC. The chain employs TRBV3-1 and TRBJ2-1; possible D gene TRBD2, 5 bases. The CDR3 runs 14 residues. CDR1 is LGHDT, CDR2 YNNKEL, per germline (reference sequence). V gave up 1 base and J gave up 8 bases, with 12 bases separating them.

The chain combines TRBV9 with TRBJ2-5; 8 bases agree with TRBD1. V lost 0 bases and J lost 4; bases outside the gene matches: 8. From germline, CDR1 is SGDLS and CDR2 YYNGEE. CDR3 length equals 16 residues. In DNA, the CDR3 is TGTGCCAGCAGCGTAGCTCGGACAGGGTTTTTAGAGACCCAGTACTTC. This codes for CASSVARTGFLETQYF.

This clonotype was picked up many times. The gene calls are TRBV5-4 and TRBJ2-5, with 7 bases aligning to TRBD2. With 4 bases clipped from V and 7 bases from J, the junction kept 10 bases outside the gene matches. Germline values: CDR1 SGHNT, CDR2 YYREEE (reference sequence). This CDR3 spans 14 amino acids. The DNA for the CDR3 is TGTGCCAGCAGCGGGGAGGGTCGTAAGGGGACCCAGTACTTC. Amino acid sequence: CASSGEGRKGTQYF.

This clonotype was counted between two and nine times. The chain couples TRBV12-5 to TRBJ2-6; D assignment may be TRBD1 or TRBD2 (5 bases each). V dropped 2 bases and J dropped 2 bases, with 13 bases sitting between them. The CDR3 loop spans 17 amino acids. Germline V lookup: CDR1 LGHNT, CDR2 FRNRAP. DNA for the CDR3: TGTGCTAGTGGTTTGACAGGACTCCCACCTGGGGCCAACGTCCTGACTTTC. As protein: CASGLTGLPPGANVLTF.

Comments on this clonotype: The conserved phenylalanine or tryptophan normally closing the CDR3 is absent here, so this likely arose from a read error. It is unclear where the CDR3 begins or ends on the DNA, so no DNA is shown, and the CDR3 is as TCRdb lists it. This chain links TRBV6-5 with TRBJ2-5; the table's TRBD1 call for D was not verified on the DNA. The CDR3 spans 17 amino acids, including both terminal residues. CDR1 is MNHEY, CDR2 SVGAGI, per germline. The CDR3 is CASSYSRGEAYQETRYL.